This T cell receptor (beta chain) comes out of a study of T cell repertoires in cytomegalovirus infection. In this sample, this clonotype turned up a few times. TCRdb used MiXCR to reprocess the reads, holding one entry per CDR3 protein. In the table there are fewer than 700,000 distinct CDR3 sequences, roughly 26% of which are singletons. J gave up 1 base and V 3 bases, and 11 bases lay outside the gene matches. The length of the CDR3 is 18 residues. The receptor was isolated from a human donor in good health (CMV status not recorded). Some clones in this sample may be carry-over from other donors' samples. The gene calls are TRBV7-1 and TRBJ2-2; 7 bases agree with TRBD1. TRBV7-1 is designated an ORF whose function remains uncertain. Sequencing was performed on CD8+ T cells from PBMCs. The CDR3 sequence: CASSSALDRTLNTGELFF. The CDR3 coding sequence is TGTGCCAGCAGCTCCGCCCTGGACAGGACCCTGAACACCGGGGAGCTGTTTTTT.